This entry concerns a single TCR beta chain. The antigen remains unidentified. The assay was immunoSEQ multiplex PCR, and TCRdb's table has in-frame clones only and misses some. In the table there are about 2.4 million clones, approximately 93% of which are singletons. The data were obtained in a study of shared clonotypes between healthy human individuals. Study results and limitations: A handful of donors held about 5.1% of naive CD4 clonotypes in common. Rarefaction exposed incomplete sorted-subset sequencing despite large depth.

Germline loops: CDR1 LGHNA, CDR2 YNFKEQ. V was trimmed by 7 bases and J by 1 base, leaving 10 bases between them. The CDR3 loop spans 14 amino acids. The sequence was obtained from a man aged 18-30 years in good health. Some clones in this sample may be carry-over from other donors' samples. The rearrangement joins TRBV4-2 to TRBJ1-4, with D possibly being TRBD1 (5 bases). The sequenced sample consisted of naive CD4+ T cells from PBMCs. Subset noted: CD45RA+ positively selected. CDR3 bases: TGTGCCAGCACACCAGGGATAACTAATGAAAAACTGTTTTTT. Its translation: CASTPGITNEKLFF.